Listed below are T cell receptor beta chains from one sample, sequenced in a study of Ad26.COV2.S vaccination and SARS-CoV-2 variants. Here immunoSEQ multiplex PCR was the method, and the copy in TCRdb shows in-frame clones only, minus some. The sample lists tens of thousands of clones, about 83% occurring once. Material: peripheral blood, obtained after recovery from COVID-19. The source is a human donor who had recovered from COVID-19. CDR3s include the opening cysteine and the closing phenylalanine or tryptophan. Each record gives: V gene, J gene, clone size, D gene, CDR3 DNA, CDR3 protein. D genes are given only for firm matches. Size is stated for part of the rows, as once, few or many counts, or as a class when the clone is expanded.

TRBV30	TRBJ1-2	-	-	TGTGCCTGGAGTGGAGTGAACTATGGCTACACCTTC	CAWSGVNYGYTF
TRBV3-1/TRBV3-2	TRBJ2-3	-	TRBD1	TGTGCCAGCAGCCACCGGGACAGGCCGGGAGATACGCAGTATTTT	CASSHRDRPGDTQYF
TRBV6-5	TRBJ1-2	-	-	TGTGCCAGCAGTTACTCGAGGTCACAGGGCCTCTATGGCTACACCTTC	CASSYSRSQGLYGYTF
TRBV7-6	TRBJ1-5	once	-	TGTGCCAGCAGTCCAAGCGGGACGGTTCAGCCCCAGCATTTT	CASSPSGTVQPQHF
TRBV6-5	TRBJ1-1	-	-	TGTGCCAGCAGTTACGGCGAGGCAATGGGTTCTGAAGCTTTCTTT	CASSYGEAMGSEAFF
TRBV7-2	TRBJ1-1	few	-	TGTGCCAGCAGCTTAGAGAGGTCAGGGAGTGAAGCTTTCTTT	CASSLERSGSEAFF
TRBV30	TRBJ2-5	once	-	TGTGCCTGGAGTGAATCTCGGGTACCGTGGACCCAGTACTTC	CAWSESRVPWTQYF
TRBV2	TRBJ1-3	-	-	TGTGCCAGCAGTGATGAGGGGCAATCTGGAAACACCATATATTTT	CASSDEGQSGNTIYF
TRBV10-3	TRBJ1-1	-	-	TGTGCCATCAGTGAGTCGAAACAGAAAAACACTGAAGCTTTCTTT	CAISESKQKNTEAFF
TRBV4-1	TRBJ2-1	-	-	TGCGCCAGCAGCCACCTCAGGGAGTTTGAGCAGTTCTTC	CASSHLREFEQFF
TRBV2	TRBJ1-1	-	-	TGTGCCAGCAGTGAAGGTTGGAACACTGAAGCTTTCTTT	CASSEGWNTEAFF
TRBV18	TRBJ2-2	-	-	TGTGCCAGCTCACCGGCTCTTAGGAACACCGGGGAGCTGTTTTTT	CASSPALRNTGELFF
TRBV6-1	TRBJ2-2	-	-	TGTGCCAGCAGTGGCAGAACACAAGTTTGGGATAACACCGGGGAGCTGTTTTTT	CASSGRTQVWDNTGELFF
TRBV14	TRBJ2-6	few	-	TGTGCCAGCAGCCAAGGGGGGGCTACTGGGGCCAACGTCCTGACTTTC	CASSQGGATGANVLTF
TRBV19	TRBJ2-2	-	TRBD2	TGTGCCAGTAGTACCCTAGCGGGGCTGGGCACCGGGGAGCTGTTTTTT	CASSTLAGLGTGELFF
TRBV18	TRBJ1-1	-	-	TGTGCCAGCTCACCGACAGAACTAGCCACTGAAGCTTTCTTT	CASSPTELATEAFF
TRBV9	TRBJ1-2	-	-	TGTGCCAGCAGCGGACGGCTAACTACAGGGAGGGGTGGCTACACCTTC	CASSGRLTTGRGGYTF
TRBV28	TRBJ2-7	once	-	TGTGCCAGCAGTTTAAACTACGAGCAGTACTTC	CASSLNYEQYF
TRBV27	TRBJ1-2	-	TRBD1	TGTGCCAGCAGTTCCCGGAGAGGGGGCAGCTATGGCTACACCTTC	CASSSRRGGSYGYTF
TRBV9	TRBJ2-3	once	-	TGTGCCAGCAGCGTAGGGGGATCCTCCGATACGCAGTATTTT	CASSVGGSSDTQYF
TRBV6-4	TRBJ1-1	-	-	TGTGCCAGCAGTGAGAGGGAGGGCACTGAAGCTTTCTTT	CASSEREGTEAFF
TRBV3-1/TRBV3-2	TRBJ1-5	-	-	TGTGCCAGCAGTGGGTTTGGGGGCAATCAGCCCCAGCATTTT	CASSGFGGNQPQHF
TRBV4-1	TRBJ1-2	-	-	TGCGCCAGCAGCCCACGGACACCGTATGGCTACACCTTC	CASSPRTPYGYTF
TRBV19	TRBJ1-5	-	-	TGTGCCAGTAGTAAGGGCTCACCCAATCAGCCCCAGCATTTT	CASSKGSPNQPQHF
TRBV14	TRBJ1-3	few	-	TGTGCCAGCAGCCAAGATTCGGGGCTCGGAAACACCATATATTTT	CASSQDSGLGNTIYF
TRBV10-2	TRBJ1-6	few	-	TGCGCCAGCAGTGAAGGGGGTCGAAATAATTCACCCCTCCACTTT	CASSEGGRNNSPLHF
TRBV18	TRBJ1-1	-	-	TGTGCCAGCTCCCCAGGACGGCTTGAAGCTTTCTTT	CASSPGRLEAFF
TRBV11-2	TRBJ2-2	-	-	TGTGCCAGCGTTTCGGGGTCCCGAGTTCACGGGGAGCTGTTTTTT	CASVSGSRVHGELFF
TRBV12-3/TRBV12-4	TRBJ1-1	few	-	TGTGCCAGCAGACCGGGGGGGAATACTGAAGCTTTCTTT	CASRPGGNTEAFF
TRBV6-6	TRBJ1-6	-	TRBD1	TGTGCCAGCAGTCTACAGGGGGAAGATTCACCCCTCCACTTT	CASSLQGEDSPLHF
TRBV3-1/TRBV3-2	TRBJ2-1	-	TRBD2	TGTGCCAGCAACCCCACGGGAGGGACCTACAATGAGCAGTTCTTC	CASNPTGGTYNEQFF
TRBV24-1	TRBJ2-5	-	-	TGTGCCACCAGTGATCCGACAGTTCAAGAGACCCAGTACTTC	CATSDPTVQETQYF
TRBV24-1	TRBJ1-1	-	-	TGTGCCACCAGTGATTGGGGGACCGAGGCCGAAGCTTTCTTT	CATSDWGTEAEAFF
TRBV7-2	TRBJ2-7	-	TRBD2	TGTGCCAGCAGCCCGGGACTAGCGGGAGTGGAGCAGTACTTC	CASSPGLAGVEQYF
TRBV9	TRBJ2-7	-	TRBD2	TGTGCCAGCAGCGGGGGACTAGCGGGAGCGGCCTACGAGCAGTACTTC	CASSGGLAGAAYEQYF
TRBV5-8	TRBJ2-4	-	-	TGTGCCAGCAGCTTGGACAGAAACATTCAGTACTTC	CASSLDRNIQYF
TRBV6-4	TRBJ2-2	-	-	TGTGCCAGCAGCCAGTTGCCCGGGGAGCTGTTTTTT	CASSQLPGELFF
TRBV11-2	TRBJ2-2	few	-	TGTGCCAGCAGCCCCGCCTGGGGGGGCAGGACCGGGGAGCTGTTTTTT	CASSPAWGGRTGELFF
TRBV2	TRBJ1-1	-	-	TGTGCCAGCAGTCAGACAGCCAGCGACACTGAAGCTTTCTTT	CASSQTASDTEAFF
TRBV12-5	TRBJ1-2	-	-	TGTGCTAGTGGTTTGGAAGTTTACGGCTACACCTTC	CASGLEVYGYTF
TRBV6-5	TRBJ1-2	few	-	TGTGCCAGCAGTTCCTCCAGGGAAAGATATGGCTACACCTTC	CASSSSRERYGYTF
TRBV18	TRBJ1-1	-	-	TGTGCCAGCTCACCAAATGTGGGGAAAGGCACTGAAGCTTTCTTT	CASSPNVGKGTEAFF
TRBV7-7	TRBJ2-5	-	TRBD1	TGTGCCAGCAGCCCTTGGACAGGGGGCGATGGGGGTAGGGAGACCCAGTACTTC	CASSPWTGGDGGRETQYF
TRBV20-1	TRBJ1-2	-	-	TGCAGTGCTAGAGAAGTCTATGGCTACACCTTC	CSAREVYGYTF